These T cell receptor beta chains were read from a single sample in a study of T-cell reconstitution after alpha-beta-depleted transplantation in children. TCRdb called the PCR reads again in MiXCR, with one record for every CDR3 protein. The sample records approximately 640,000 distinct CDR3 sequences, roughly 15% being singletons. The material sequenced was PBMCs from the stem cell graft donor, taken from the stem cell graft. These receptors were obtained from a human donor who donated a stem cell graft to a child with acute myeloid leukemia. CDR3s include the opening cysteine and the closing phenylalanine or tryptophan. The D gene is left open where the match is weak. Clone size is given for some rows only: seen once, a few or many times, or a class if the clone is expanded.

d_call	v_call	clone_size	j_call	cdr3_nt	cdr3_aa
NA	TRBV5-4	many	TRBJ1-2	TGTGCCAGCAGCTGGGCAGGGGTGGAGGGCTACACCTTC	CASSWAGVEGYTF
TRBD2	TRBV5-1	few	TRBJ2-5	TGCGCCAGCAGCTTGCGACTAGCGGAAGAGACCCAGTACTTC	CASSLRLAEETQYF
NA	TRBV4-3	once	TRBJ1-1	TGCGCCAGCAGCCAAAATGGACAGTCAAGCCTCACTGAAGCTTTCTTT	CASSQNGQSSLTEAFF
NA	TRBV12-5	many	TRBJ2-3	TGTGCTAGTGGTCCTGATACTAGCACAGATACGCAGTATTTT	CASGPDTSTDTQYF
NA	TRBV10-3	few	TRBJ1-5	TGTGCCATCAGTGAGTCCCGGGGACAAGTTAATCATCAGCCCCAGCATTTT	CAISESRGQVNHQPQHF
TRBD1	TRBV7-2	many	TRBJ1-4	TGTGCCAGTGAGGACAGGGCTAATGAAAAACTGTTTTTT	CASEDRANEKLFF
TRBD1	TRBV5-1	NA	TRBJ1-2	TGCGCCAGCAGCTTTGGGGACAGGGACTACTATGGCTACACCTTC	CASSFGDRDYYGYTF
NA	TRBV20-1	NA	TRBJ1-1	TGCAGTGCTACTATTCTGGGGCTAAACACTGAAGCTTTCTTT	CSATILGLNTEAFF
TRBD1	TRBV6-5	NA	TRBJ1-2	TGTGCCAGCAGTTACCCCACAGGGGGATATGGCTACACCTTC	CASSYPTGGYGYTF
NA	TRBV20-1	many	TRBJ1-1	TGCAGTGCTGAGGATGACAGACTGAACACTGAAGCTTTCTTT	CSAEDDRLNTEAFF
TRBD1	TRBV5-1	few	TRBJ2-1	TGCGCCAGCAGCTTGGACCTCTACGGGACAGGGAACAATGAGCAGTTCTTC	CASSLDLYGTGNNEQFF
NA	TRBV11-2	NA	TRBJ2-1	TGTGCCAGCAGCGTAGGACATGTGCTTGGCGAGCAGTTCTTC	CASSVGHVLGEQFF
NA	TRBV5-5	many	TRBJ2-2	TGTGCCAGCAGCTCAAAAGCGGGGGAGCTGTTTTTT	CASSSKAGELFF
TRBD1	TRBV7-3	few	TRBJ1-5	TGTGCCAGCAGCTTACGTTTCGGGACAGGGATCCGAAATCAGCCCCAGCATTTT	CASSLRFGTGIRNQPQHF
NA	TRBV10-3	many	TRBJ2-5	TGTGCCATCACCCCAGGGCTGGGAGAGACCCAGTACTTC	CAITPGLGETQYF
NA	TRBV5-1	many	TRBJ2-7	TGCGCCAGCAGCTTGGGAAACTACTACGAGCAGTACTTC	CASSLGNYYEQYF
NA	TRBV30	NA	TRBJ1-5	TGTGCCTGGAGTCCTAGAGCCGATCAGCCCCAGCATTTT	CAWSPRADQPQHF
NA	TRBV14	NA	TRBJ2-7	TGTGCCAGCAGCCAAGAGTCACACGTTCGCTACGAGCAGTACTTC	CASSQESHVRYEQYF
TRBD1	TRBV7-2	few	TRBJ2-7	TGTGCCAGCAGCTTAGCCGCAGGGGGCGGCGAGCAGTACTTC	CASSLAAGGGEQYF
TRBD2	TRBV9	NA	TRBJ2-3	TGTGCCAGCAGCGGGGGACTAGCGGTGGGAAGCACAGATACGCAGTATTTT	CASSGGLAVGSTDTQYF
NA	TRBV20-1	few	TRBJ2-5	TGCAGTGCTAGTTTTGACACCCAAGAGACCCAGTACTTC	CSASFDTQETQYF
NA	TRBV7-2	few	TRBJ1-1	TGTGCCAGCAGCGGACATGGCTTGAGTTCCGAAGCTTTCTTT	CASSGHGLSSEAFF
NA	TRBV5-5	many	TRBJ2-2	TGTGCCAGCAGCCTGATCTTGGGGCCCGGGGAGCTGTTTTTT	CASSLILGPGELFF
NA	TRBV7-2	few	TRBJ1-2	TGTGCCAGCAGCTTAGGAGGGGTCCCTAACTATGGCTACACCTTC	CASSLGGVPNYGYTF
TRBD1	TRBV10-3	NA	TRBJ1-5	TGTGCCATCAGTGAGGGGACAGGAGTGATAGGGGGCAATCAGCCCCAGCATTTT	CAISEGTGVIGGNQPQHF
NA	TRBV6-1	many	TRBJ1-1	TGTGCCAGCAGTGCTACAAACACTGAAGCTTTCTTT	CASSATNTEAFF
NA	TRBV10-3	few	TRBJ2-5	TGTGCCATCAGTGGCCCCAAATCGGAGACCCAGTACTTC	CAISGPKSETQYF
TRBD1	TRBV7-2	few	TRBJ1-2	TGTGCCAGCAGCTCTTCGGCGGGACAGGTTCTAAGTGGCTACACCTTC	CASSSSAGQVLSGYTF
TRBD1	TRBV7-9	few	TRBJ2-1	TGTGCCAGCAGCATAACAGACAGGGGTAGTTACAATGAGCAGTTCTTC	CASSITDRGSYNEQFF
NA	TRBV21-1	few	TRBJ1-1	TGTGCCAGCACCTTACAGGGAAGGGCCACTGAAGCTTTCTTT	CASTLQGRATEAFF
NA	TRBV3-1	few	TRBJ1-6	TGTGCCAGCAGCCAAGTGAAACTAGGTTCACCCCTCCACTTT	CASSQVKLGSPLHF
NA	TRBV20-1	many	TRBJ1-4	TGCAGTGCGTTGATCAAGATATCCGGAGCTAATGAAAAACTGTTTTTT	CSALIKISGANEKLFF
NA	TRBV7-8	few	TRBJ2-7	TGTGCCAGCAGCTTAGCGCGATTTGGCAAGTCCTACGAGCAGTACTTC	CASSLARFGKSYEQYF
NA	TRBV7-8	NA	TRBJ1-1	TGTGCCAGCAGCACCAGGGTATCCACTGAAGCTTTCTTT	CASSTRVSTEAFF
TRBD1	TRBV7-2	many	TRBJ1-1	TGTGCCAGCAGCTTATCCGGGACAGGGGATGAAGCTTTCTTT	CASSLSGTGDEAFF
NA	TRBV6-1	NA	TRBJ1-6	TGTGCCAGCAGCCCTGGTCCGACGAGTTCACCCCTCCACTTT	CASSPGPTSSPLHF
NA	TRBV25-1	many	TRBJ1-4	TGTGCCAGCAGTGCCCAGAATGGTGAAAAACTGTTTTTT	CASSAQNGEKLFF
NA	TRBV20-1	many	TRBJ1-5	TGCAGTGCTGGTTACGGGAGGGGGGGCAATCAGCCCCAGCATTTT	CSAGYGRGGNQPQHF
TRBD1	TRBV7-8	few	TRBJ1-2	TGTGCCAGCAGCTCCTTGACAGGGGACATCAACTATGGCTACACCTTC	CASSSLTGDINYGYTF
NA	TRBV7-2	few	TRBJ1-2	TGTGCCAGCAGCTCCCCCCCGTTAGGCTCCCCAAGCTATGGCTACACCTTC	CASSSPPLGSPSYGYTF
NA	TRBV10-3	many	TRBJ2-7	TGTGCCATCAGTGAAGGACACTCCTACGAGCAGTACTTC	CAISEGHSYEQYF
NA	TRBV29-1	many	TRBJ1-2	TGCAGCGTTGAGGAACAGGCTGGCTACACCTTC	CSVEEQAGYTF
NA	TRBV5-1	many	TRBJ1-2	TGCGCCAGCAGCTCCCGACTGGGGGGGCCAAACTATGGCTACACCTTC	CASSSRLGGPNYGYTF
NA	TRBV9	few	TRBJ2-5	TGTGCCAGCAGCGTAGCGTCAGAGCCCCAAGAGACCCAGTACTTC	CASSVASEPQETQYF
NA	TRBV5-6	many	TRBJ2-2	TGTGCCAGCAGCGAAGACACCGGGGAGCTGTTTTTT	CASSEDTGELFF
NA	TRBV7-2	NA	TRBJ1-1	TGTGCCAGCAGCGCAACAGGGAAGGGGCCTGAAGCTTTCTTT	CASSATGKGPEAFF
NA	TRBV5-1	NA	TRBJ1-5	TGCGCCAGCAGCTCAGATCGTGGGGATTATAGCAATCAGCCCCAGCATTTT	CASSSDRGDYSNQPQHF
NA	TRBV4-3	few	TRBJ2-3	TGCGCCAGCAGCCGCTTAAGCGGGAGCACAGATACGCAGTATTTT	CASSRLSGSTDTQYF
NA	TRBV2	NA	TRBJ2-5	TGTGCCAGCGCTTGGGCTCGGGAGACCCAGTACTTC	CASAWARETQYF
TRBD1	TRBV20-1	NA	TRBJ1-3	TGCAGTGCTCGAAGGACAGGGGTTGGAAACACCATATATTTT	CSARRTGVGNTIYF
NA	TRBV5-5	NA	TRBJ2-5	TGTGCCAGCAGCTCCTTAGAAGGGGTAAAGACCCAGTACTTC	CASSSLEGVKTQYF
NA	TRBV7-2	few	TRBJ2-1	TGTGCCAGCAGCCCCATGGGGGCGTCCTACAATGAGCAGTTCTTC	CASSPMGASYNEQFF
TRBD2	TRBV20-1	many	TRBJ2-5	TGCAGTGCTAGCGACACGGGGGGTTCAGAGACCCAGTACTTC	CSASDTGGSETQYF
TRBD1	TRBV12-3/TRBV12-4	NA	TRBJ2-1	TGTGCCAGCAGTTCCCGGGGACAGGGCCAGAGGCGAAATGAGCAGTTCTTC	CASSSRGQGQRRNEQFF
NA	TRBV6-2/TRBV6-3	NA	TRBJ1-6	TGTGCCAGCTTCAGTTCACCCCTCCACTTT	CASFSSPLHF
TRBD1	TRBV7-2	many	TRBJ1-4	TGTGCCAGCAGCTTAGCCCGTTCGTCCGGGACAGGAAATGAAAAACTGTTTTTT	CASSLARSSGTGNEKLFF
TRBD1	TRBV7-8	NA	TRBJ1-2	TGTGCCAGCAGCCACAGGGGAAGACCTAACTATGGCTACACCTTC	CASSHRGRPNYGYTF